This passage covers 4 T cell receptor beta chains from one sample sequenced in a study of blood T cells in healthy people across ages. A second roughly 6 to 11 cycle PCR used barcoded and J-beta primers. TCRdb reprocessed the 5' RACE reads with MiXCR, giving one entry per CDR3 protein. Among hundreds of thousands of distinct CDR3 sequences listed, approximately 25% were seen once. These same data were also listed under a study on T cells of mothers and their children.

What was sequenced was blood. The receptors shown here come from a boy aged 5-17 years in good health.

The V and J genes are TRBV7-6 and TRBJ2-5; D ambiguous. This CDR3 has 14 residues. In germline, CDR1 is SGHVS, CDR2 FNYEAQ. Trimming removed 3 bases at V and 1 base at J, with 9 bases between. The chain's CDR3 is CASSFPGPQETQYF. Here the CDR3 DNA reads TGTGCCAGCAGCTTTCCGGGCCCCCAAGAGACCCAGTACTTC.

This chain joins TRBV27 and TRBJ2-7; D is uncertain. This CDR3 has 14 amino acids. V was shortened by 7 bases and J by 7 bases, with 20 bases between the two germline ends. Germline CDR1 reads MNHEY; CDR2 reads SMNVEV (reference sequence). This chain's CDR3 is CASKGPDWPGEQYF. CDR3 nucleotide sequence: TGTGCCAGCAAGGGCCCAGACTGGCCCGGGGAGCAGTACTTC.

V and J are TRBV15 and TRBJ2-4; a possible D gene is TRBD2 (6 bases). The CDR3 extends over 16 amino acids. Trimming removed 0 bases from V and 6 bases from J, with 15 bases in between. The germline CDR1 and CDR2 sequences are LNHNV and YYDKDF (reference sequence). CDR3 nucleotides: TGTGCCACCAGCAGAGATCCGCGGGATATAGGAAACATTCAGTACTTC. Translation: CATSRDPRDIGNIQYF.

This sequence joins TRBV6-5 and TRBJ1-2; 10 nucleotides line up with TRBD1. From germline, CDR1 is MNHEY and CDR2 SVGAGI. This CDR3 region has 13 residues. The ends lost 4 bases at V and 13 bases at J; junction bases unmatched: 9. DNA for the CDR3: TGTGCCAGCAGTTCGACAGGGGGCCGGTCGAGCACCTTC. This translates into CASSSTGGRSSTF.